This record concerns one T cell receptor (beta chain) sequence. No antigen is known for it. V lost 7 bases and J 4 bases, leaving 13 bases between the germline ends. Germline V gene sequence: CDR1 MNHNS, CDR2 SASEGT. CDR3 length: 14 amino acids. The protocol was immunoSEQ multiplex PCR, while the TCRdb copy is restricted to in-frame clones and leaves out a portion. The data contain more than 55,000 clones, around 95% of them singletons. The sample belongs to a study of cytomegalovirus exposure and HLA in healthy donors. The study's findings and limits: In the roughly 120 validation repertoires, a later analysis found that first-cohort TCR clusters tended to co-occur.

Sequenced sample: PBMCs. The sequence derives from a woman aged 18-29 years in good health and CMV-seronegative. The chain carries TRBV6-1 and TRBJ1-4, with D possibly matching TRBD1 (6 bases). The CDR3: CASMEDRVNEKLFF. The CDR3 DNA follows: TGTGCCAGCATGGAGGACAGAGTTAATGAAAAACTGTTTTTT.